This T cell receptor beta chain appears in the sequencing data of a study of cytomegalovirus exposure and HLA in healthy donors. With 60 Vbeta and 13 Jbeta primers, the PCR was carried out. The protocol was immunoSEQ multiplex PCR, while the TCRdb copy is restricted to in-frame clones and leaves out a portion. The sample has about 110,000 clones; about two thirds are singletons. This clone came up a few times. This CDR3 has 12 amino acids. J lost 12 bases, V lost 4 bases, and 2 bases had no gene match. CDR1 SSHAT and CDR2 FNYEAQ come from the germline V gene (reference sequence). Sequenced material: PBMCs. This clonotype was obtained from a woman in her sixties or seventies in good health and CMV-seropositive. The rearrangement uses TRBV7-7 and TRBJ2-2; 10 bases fit TRBD1. The CDR3 sequence: CASSSDRGKLFF. CDR3 bases: TGTGCCAGCAGCTCGGACAGGGGGAAGCTGTTTTTT.